Detailed here is one T cell receptor beta chain. Its antigen remains unknown. This CDR3 spans 14 amino acids. The germline V gene has CDR1 SGHDT and CDR2 YYEEEE. V gave up 4 bases and J gave up 4 bases, with 12 bases separating them. A roughly 200 ng quantity of DNA, 30,000 to 35,000 T cell genomes, went into the sorted-subset replicate PCRs. The method was immunoSEQ multiplex PCR; TCRdb's version includes in-frame clones alone and lacks a portion of them. The top ten hold about 1.7% of the sample, which has around 1.9 million clones, 80% to 95% seen once. The sample is drawn from a study of shared clonotypes between healthy human individuals. Study overall: A donor's plate count was three for CD4 naive and three for CD4 memory; CD8 naive had two and CD8 memory one.

Naive CD8 cells, CD45RO-negative and positively selected for CCR7, excluded terminally differentiated effector memory CD45RA+ cells. Whole-study results and caveats: Incompleteness in sorted-subset sequencing, despite large depth, was shown by rarefaction. Generally, naive subsets came out with larger estimated richness than memory subsets.

The sample was naive CD8+ T cells from PBMCs. This chain links TRBV5-6 with TRBJ2-1, with D maybe TRBD2 (5 bases). The TCR sequence derives from a man in his late teens or twenties in good health. Some clones in this sample may be carry-over from other donors' samples. The CDR3, as DNA: TGTGCCAGCAGCCCCAGGAGGCTTTACAATGAGCAGTTCTTC. The encoded protein is CASSPRRLYNEQFF.